This T cell receptor beta chain originates from a study of TIL therapy for anti-PD-1-resistant metastatic lung cancer. Study as a whole: Tumors carried a median about 1.5 non-synonymous mutations per megabase.

This was the immunoSEQ v3 assay. Each library reached 1.5 million to 2.5 million read pairs, or about 5-6.5 million at deep level. This table comes from immunoSEQ multiplex PCR, and its TCRdb copy is limited to in-frame clones, with some not included. The data contain more than 55,000 clones, roughly four fifths of them singletons. Time point noted: pre-treatment sample, taken before nivolumab and TIL therapy. Concerning this clone itself: Its antigen is unknown.

Study-level points and caveats: The cohort had more treatment-naive, never-smoker and oncogene-addicted patients than typical. After infusion, TIL clonotypes partly replaced peripheral T cells and declined over months.

This sample comprised blood, obtained at baseline. The receptor was derived from a person aged 25-79 years with non-small cell lung cancer.

CDR3 protein: CASSRVSGANVLTF. The CDR3 nucleotides are TGTGCCAGCAGCCGGGTCTCTGGGGCCAACGTCCTGACTTTC. The chain links TRBV7-8 to TRBJ2-6; D unresolved. Looked up from germline, CDR1 is SGHVS and CDR2 is FQNEAQ. The CDR3 consists of 14 residues. The V end was cut by 5 bases, the J end by 0 bases, with 5 bases between.